This T cell receptor beta chain was captured in a study of blood T cell repertoires in COVID-19. Study context: Acute-phase and convalescent COVID-19 samples originated in the United States, Italy and Spain. Sources were T cells, B-cell-depleted T cells, or PBMCs; the material itself was cDNA or gDNA.

As processed by the authors: Amplification of reference gene primers provided the estimated nucleated cell counts. Sequenced by immunoSEQ multiplex PCR; TCRdb stores in-frame clones only, minus some. From that table come the V and J calls and clone size; the DNA was used to work out D and trimming. The sample lists about 140,000 clones, more than 75% seen once, with under 6.5% in the top ten. V lost 2 bases and J lost 6, with 13 bases in between. The CDR3 runs to 13 residues. Per the germline V gene, CDR1 is GTSNPN and CDR2 is SVGIG (reference sequence). The gene calls are TRBV30 and TRBJ1-2; TRBD1 is a possible D gene (5 bases). Material: peripheral blood. This receptor was identified in a human donor in a cohort sampled during active COVID-19. In DNA, the CDR3 is TGTGCCTGGAGTTGGGCAGGGCGCGATGGCTACACCTTC. This codes for CAWSWAGRDGYTF.